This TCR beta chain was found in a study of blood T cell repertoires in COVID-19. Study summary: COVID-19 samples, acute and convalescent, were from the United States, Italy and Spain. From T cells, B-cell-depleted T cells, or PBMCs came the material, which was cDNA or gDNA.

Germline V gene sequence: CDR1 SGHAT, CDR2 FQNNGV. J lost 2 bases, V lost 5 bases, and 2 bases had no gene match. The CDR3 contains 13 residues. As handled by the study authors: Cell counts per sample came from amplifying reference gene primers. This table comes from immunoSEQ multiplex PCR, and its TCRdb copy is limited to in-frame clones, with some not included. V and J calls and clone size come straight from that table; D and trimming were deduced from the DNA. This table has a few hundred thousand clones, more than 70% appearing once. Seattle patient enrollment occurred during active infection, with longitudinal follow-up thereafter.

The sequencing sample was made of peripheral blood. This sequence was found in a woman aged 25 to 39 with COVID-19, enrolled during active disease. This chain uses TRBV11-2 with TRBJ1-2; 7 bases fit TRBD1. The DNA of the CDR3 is TGTGCCAGCAGCCCAGGGGGGAACTATGGCTACACCTTC. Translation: CASSPGGNYGYTF.